A single sample gave rise to the 16 T cell receptor beta chains below, sequenced in a study of shared clonotypes between healthy human individuals. Repertoires were generated with immunoSEQ multiplex PCR, while TCRdb's copy carries only in-frame clones and drops some. The repertoire holds about 2.3 million clones, over 85% seen once, with about 0.37% in the top ten. The sample was naive CD4+ T cells from PBMCs. Documented subset: CD45RA+ positively selected. These TCRs come from a young man in good health. Some clones in this sample may be carry-over from other donors' samples.

CDR3 loop: CASSGDRGYTGELFF. The CDR3 bases are TGTGCCAGCAGTGGTGACAGGGGGTATACCGGGGAGCTGTTTTTT. The chain carries TRBV2 and TRBJ2-2, with 9 nucleotides matching TRBD1. Germline V gene data show CDR1 as SNHLY and CDR2 as FYNNEI. This CDR3 contains 15 residues. Losses at the gene ends were 4 bases for V and 5 bases for J; bases not matched to a gene: 5.

V and J are TRBV6-1 and TRBJ1-2; D remains ambiguous. V was trimmed by 1 base and J by 5 bases, leaving 11 bases between them. This CDR3 region has 14 residues. The germline gives CDR1 MNHNS, CDR2 SASEGT. The CDR3 here is CASSEEPGWYGYTF. The CDR3 DNA follows: TGTGCCAGCAGTGAAGAACCAGGCTGGTATGGCTACACCTTC.

The V call is TRBV5-4, the J call TRBJ2-7; D ambiguous. The CDR3 consists of 13 residues. V lost 2 bases and J 3 bases, leaving 9 bases between the germline ends. Looked up from germline, CDR1 is SGHNT and CDR2 is YYREEE (reference sequence). CDR3 bases: TGTGCCAGCAGCTTTAGAGACCGCTACGAGCAGTACTTC. Encoded protein: CASSFRDRYEQYF. Looking up the rest from reference TRBV5-4 and TRBJ2-7 gives the full variable domain: ETGVTQSPTHLIKTRGQQVTLRCSSQSGHNTVSWYQQALGQGPQFIFQYYREEENGRGNFPPRFSGLQFPNYSSELNVNALELDDSALYLCASSFRDRYEQYFGPGTRLTVT.

CDR3 residues: CASSINTDNEQFF. CDR3 in DNA: TGTGCCAGCAGCATAAACACTGACAATGAGCAGTTCTTC. The chain uses TRBV6-4 and TRBJ2-1, with D hard to call. The CDR3 spans 13 residues. Per germline, CDR1 MRHNA and CDR2 SNTAGT. Deletions cut 6 bases from V and 5 bases from J, with 11 bases between.

The chain couples TRBV11-2 to TRBJ1-2, with D possibly being TRBD1 (6 bases). Trimming cost V 2 bases and J 8 bases, with 24 bases left between them. Per the germline V gene, CDR1 is SGHAT and CDR2 is FQNNGV. The CDR3 is 17 residues long. The CDR3: CASSLTGQTGLVEGYTF. CDR3 coding DNA: TGTGCCAGCAGCTTAACGGGACAAACAGGACTGGTAGAGGGCTACACCTTC.

The chain combines TRBV28 with TRBJ2-5, with TRBD2 matching over 7 bases. Trimming took 5 bases from V and 5 from J; bases not matched to a gene: 8. Germline lookup yields CDR1 MDHEN and CDR2 SYDVKM. The CDR3 is 14 residues long. This CDR3 reads CASSPPGGVETQYF. The CDR3 nucleotides are TGTGCCAGCAGTCCCCCTGGGGGGGTGGAGACCCAGTACTTC.

This chain joins TRBV7-3 and TRBJ2-1; D ambiguous. Trimming left V 5 bases short and J 1 base short, with 15 bases between. Germline assignment: CDR1 SGHTA and CDR2 FQGTGA. This CDR3 is 16 amino acids long. The DNA for the CDR3 is TGTGCCAGCAGCCCCACCTGGGTTTCGTCCTACAATGAGCAGTTCTTC. Translated, it gives CASSPTWVSSYNEQFF.

This clone was observed a single time. The chain links TRBV5-1 to TRBJ2-3, with a tentative D call TRBD2 (5 bases). CDR1 is SGHRS, CDR2 YFSETQ, per germline. V was shortened by 0 bases and J by 4 bases, with 15 bases between the two germline ends. This CDR3 is 16 amino acids long. As DNA, the CDR3 is TGCGCCAGCAGCTTGGACCAACTAGGCGGCGCAGATACGCAGTATTTT. Its protein is CASSLDQLGGADTQYF.

The V call is TRBV4-2, the J call TRBJ2-3; TRBD2 aligns across 8 bases. The J segment lost 1 base and the V segment lost 7 bases, leaving 4 bases of the junction unmatched. The CDR3 sequence is 14 residues long. Germline assignment: CDR1 LGHNA and CDR2 YNFKEQ. The CDR3 DNA follows: TGTGCCAGCAACGGGAGGGTTGGCACAGATACGCAGTATTTT. Its translation: CASNGRVGTDTQYF.

This clone showed up just a few times. The gene calls are TRBV28 and TRBJ1-1, with a weak D call TRBD1 (6 bases). Trimming removed 4 bases from V and 6 bases from J, with 9 bases in between. Germline V lookup: CDR1 MDHEN, CDR2 SYDVKM. The CDR3 contains 12 residues. CDR3 sequence (DNA): TGTGCCAGCAGTTCATCAGGGGCTGAAGCTTTCTTT. Its protein product is CASSSSGAEAFF.

The gene calls are TRBV10-1 and TRBJ1-1; TRBD1 is a possible D gene (5 bases). The CDR3 extends over 17 amino acids. V was shortened by 3 bases and J by 6 bases, with 23 bases between the two germline ends. Germline V gene lookup returns CDR1 WNHNN and CDR2 SYGVQD (reference sequence). The CDR3 DNA is TGCGCCAGCAGTGATCGGCCCAAGCCCAGGGCAATCTCTGAAGCTTTCTTT. The encoded protein is CASSDRPKPRAISEAFF.

The chain recombines TRBV2 with TRBJ1-4; D unresolved. Between the trimmed V and J ends, which lost 7 bases and 4 bases, there was a span of 13 bases. From germline, CDR1 is SNHLY and CDR2 FYNNEI. The CDR3 extends over 14 amino acids. CDR3 residues: CASTIVEGNEKLFF. As DNA, the CDR3 is TGTGCCAGCACCATCGTGGAGGGTAATGAAAAACTGTTTTTT.

The V gene is TRBV28, the J gene TRBJ2-2; 9 nucleotides line up with TRBD1. Germline assignment: CDR1 MDHEN and CDR2 SYDVKM. The J segment lost 3 bases and the V segment lost 2 bases, leaving 7 bases of the junction unmatched. This CDR3 is built from 17 residues. The CDR3 here is CASSLRRTGVDTGELFF. CDR3 nucleotide sequence: TGTGCCAGCAGTTTAAGGCGGACAGGGGTCGACACCGGGGAGCTGTTTTTT.

The chain employs TRBV6-5 and TRBJ2-7, with D possibly TRBD2 on 6 matching bases. The CDR3 has 14 residues. Germline loops: CDR1 MNHEY, CDR2 SVGAGI. V was clipped by 6 bases and J by 4 bases, with 16 bases between them. CDR3 residues: CASRKTSIRYEQYF. CDR3 sequence (DNA): TGTGCCAGCAGGAAAACTAGCATCCGTTACGAGCAGTACTTC.

The chain links TRBV28 to TRBJ2-6, with D perhaps matching TRBD1 (6 bases). V was clipped by 4 bases and J by 8 bases, with 21 bases between them. Germline loops: CDR1 MDHEN, CDR2 SYDVKM. This CDR3 region has 17 residues. The CDR3 protein is CASSSGAKGVRTNVLTF. CDR3 nucleotides: TGTGCCAGCAGTTCCGGGGCGAAGGGGGTGAGGACCAACGTCCTGACTTTC.

V and J are TRBV9 and TRBJ2-3, with D tentatively TRBD1 (6 bases). Trimming stripped 7 bases from V and 2 bases from J, with 14 bases between. The CDR3 extends over 14 amino acids. Germline V gene sequence: CDR1 SGDLS, CDR2 YYNGEE. In DNA form, the CDR3 reads TGTGCCAGCGGGGCGACAGGATCCACAGATACGCAGTATTTT. Amino acid sequence: CASGATGSTDTQYF.